This T cell receptor beta chain was retrieved from a study of T cells in Graves' hyperthyroidism and ophthalmopathy. Study findings and constraints: A model of 13 V-J pairs discriminated ophthalmopathy from stable hyperthyroidism. Ophthalmopathy was predicted by the model a median of roughly 6.6 months ahead of onset.

Each patient was aged 18 to 65 and had newly diagnosed hyperthyroidism of under 2 months' duration. Amplification yielded TCR beta CDR3 regions, with RNA transcripts as the source. First-round RT-PCR with HTBI primers amplified the TCR CDR3 region. TCRdb re-analysed the multiplex PCR reads in MiXCR, keeping a single row per CDR3 protein. This repertoire shows about 560,000 distinct CDR3 sequences, over 15% found once; its top ten account for about 20%. Note on this clonotype: No antigen is known for it.

Per germline, CDR1 SGHRS and CDR2 YFSETQ. CDR3 length equals 15 residues. The ends lost 1 base at V and 6 bases at J; junction bases unmatched: 6. Source material: blood. This receptor was identified in a woman in her late teens or twenties with Graves' hyperthyroidism. The chain is built from TRBV5-1 and TRBJ2-1, with TRBD1 identical over 8 bases. In DNA form, the CDR3 reads TGCGCCAGCAGCTTGTCCTGCAGGGGGCTCAATGAGCAGTTCTTC. This sequence encodes CASSLSCRGLNEQFF.